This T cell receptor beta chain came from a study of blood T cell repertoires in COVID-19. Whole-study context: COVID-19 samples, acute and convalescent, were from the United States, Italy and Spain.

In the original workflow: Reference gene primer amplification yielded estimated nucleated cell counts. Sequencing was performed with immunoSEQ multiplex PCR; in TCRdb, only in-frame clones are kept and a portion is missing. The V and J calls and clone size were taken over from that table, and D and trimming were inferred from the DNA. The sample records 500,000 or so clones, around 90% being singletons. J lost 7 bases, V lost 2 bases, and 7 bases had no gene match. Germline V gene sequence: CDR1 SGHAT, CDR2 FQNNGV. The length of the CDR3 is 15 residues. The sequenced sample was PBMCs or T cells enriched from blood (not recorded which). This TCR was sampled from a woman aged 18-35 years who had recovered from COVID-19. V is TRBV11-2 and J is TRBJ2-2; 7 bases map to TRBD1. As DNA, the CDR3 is TGTGCCAGCAGCTTAACAGGGGAAGTTTTCGGGGAGCTGTTTTTT. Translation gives CASSLTGEVFGELFF.